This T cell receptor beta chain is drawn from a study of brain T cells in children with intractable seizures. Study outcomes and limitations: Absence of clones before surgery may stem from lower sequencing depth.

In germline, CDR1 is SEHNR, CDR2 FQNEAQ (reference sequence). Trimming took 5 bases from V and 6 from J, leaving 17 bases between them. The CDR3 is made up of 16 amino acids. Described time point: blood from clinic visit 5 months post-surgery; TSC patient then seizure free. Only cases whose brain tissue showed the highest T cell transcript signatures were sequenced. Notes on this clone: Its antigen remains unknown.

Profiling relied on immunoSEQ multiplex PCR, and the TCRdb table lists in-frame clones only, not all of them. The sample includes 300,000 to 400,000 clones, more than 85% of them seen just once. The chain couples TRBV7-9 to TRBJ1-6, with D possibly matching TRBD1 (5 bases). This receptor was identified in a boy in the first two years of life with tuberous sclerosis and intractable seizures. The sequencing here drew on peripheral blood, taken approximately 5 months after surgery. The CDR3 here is CASSPRQLTLNSPLHF. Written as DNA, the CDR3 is TGTGCCAGCAGCCCCCGACAGTTGACCCTTAATTCACCCCTCCACTTT.